This T cell receptor (beta chain) was profiled in a study of blood T cell repertoires in COVID-19. CDR1 MDHEN and CDR2 SYDVKM come from the germline V gene. This CDR3 has 14 residues. V dropped 8 bases and J dropped 5; count of bases not matched to a gene: 10. Assay used: immunoSEQ multiplex PCR; TCRdb lists only in-frame clones, some missing. The sample yields roughly 250,000 clones, 80% to 90% seen once. The gene calls are TRBV28 and TRBJ2-3, with 7 positions matching TRBD1. This receptor was identified in a woman aged 50 to 60 with acute or convalescent COVID-19. Material for sequencing was peripheral blood. The DNA of the CDR3 is TGTGCCAGCCTCTCCGGGACAGTGAGAGATACGCAGTATTTT. It translates to CASLSGTVRDTQYF.